A single sample gave rise to the 15 T cell receptor beta chains below, sequenced in a study of T cells after yellow fever vaccination. TCRdb re-called the 5' RACE reads with MiXCR, one entry per CDR3 protein. The data show 250,000 to 300,000 distinct CDR3 sequences, around 4.9% seen once. The input for sequencing was CD4+ T cells sorted from PBMCs, taken on the day of the yellow fever booster vaccination. The receptors shown here come from a man younger than 35 who received the YFV17D yellow fever vaccine.

This clonotype was observed at least ten times. In nucleotides, the CDR3 is TGTGCCAGCAGCCGGGACGACCGGAACACTGAAGCTTTCTTT. As protein: CASSRDDRNTEAFF. The rearrangement uses TRBV12-3 or TRBV12-4 and TRBJ1-1; D perhaps matches TRBD1 (5 bases). This CDR3 region has 14 residues. With 6 bases removed from V and 1 base from J, the gap between germline ends came to 12 bases.

This clonotype was found many times. This chain joins TRBV6-5 and TRBJ2-5; D assignment may be TRBD1 or TRBD2 (6 bases each). The germline CDR1 and CDR2 sequences are MNHEY and SVGAGI. The CDR3 runs to 15 residues. Trimming stripped 4 bases from V and 2 bases from J, with 14 bases between. CDR3 DNA: TGTGCCAGCAGTTTCGTGGGGGGCAGGCAAGAGACCCAGTACTTC. Its translation is CASSFVGGRQETQYF.

In its sample, this clonotype was seen many times. The V call is TRBV6-2 or TRBV6-3, the J call TRBJ2-1; 9 nucleotides line up with TRBD2. Germline V gives CDR1 MNHEY, CDR2 SVGEGT. The V and J ends lost 4 bases and 6 bases, in that order; junction bases with no gene match: 10. The CDR3 spans 16 residues. The CDR3 DNA sequence: TGTGCCAGCAGTTCCCTAGCGGGGAGCTCGGTCAATGAGCAGTTCTTC. Protein product: CASSSLAGSSVNEQFF.

As for this clonotype: Possible read error: a much larger clone is one base away. The chain recombines TRBV7-9 with TRBJ1-2, with D perhaps TRBD1 (5 bases). Germline-derived CDR1 and CDR2 are SEHNR and FQNEAQ (reference sequence). This CDR3 region has 15 residues. The CDR3 DNA is TGTGCCTGCAGCTTGAGGGAACCAGGGACCGCTGGCTACACCTTC. Protein product: CACSLREPGTAGYTF.

The V call is TRBV4-1, the J call TRBJ1-3; weak D call: TRBD1 (6 bases). Between the trimmed V and J ends, which lost 0 bases and 2 bases, there was a span of 11 bases. The CDR3 length is 16 residues. Per the germline V gene, CDR1 is MGHRA and CDR2 is YSYEKL. The chain's CDR3 is CASSQDGTGTGNTIYF. As DNA, the CDR3 is TGCGCCAGCAGCCAAGATGGCACAGGGACTGGAAACACCATATATTTT.

V and J are TRBV7-2 and TRBJ2-5, with TRBD2 as a possible D gene (5 bases). Germline V gives CDR1 SGHTA, CDR2 FQGNSA. CDR3 length equals 15 residues. V lost 5 bases to trimming and J lost 2 bases, with 15 bases between them. For the CDR3, the DNA is TGTGCCAGCAGCCGAAGCGGTGCCACTCAAGAGACCCAGTACTTC. Translated, it gives CASSRSGATQETQYF.

This clonotype was detected only a few times. The V and J genes are TRBV6-6 and TRBJ1-1; D unresolved. The V end was cut by 10 bases, the J end by 1 base, with 7 bases between. The CDR3 runs to 11 residues. The germline gives CDR1 MNHNY, CDR2 SVGAGI (reference sequence). CDR3 residues: CATDGNTEAFF. Here the CDR3 DNA reads TGTGCCACCGATGGGAACACTGAAGCTTTCTTT.

The CDR3 DNA reads as TGTGCCAGCAGCCGCAGACGCGATAGCAATCAGCCCCAGCATTTT. Protein product: CASSRRRDSNQPQHF. V gene TRBV6-1 combines with J gene TRBJ1-5; D unclear. Germline loops: CDR1 MNHNS, CDR2 SASEGT. V was pared by 6 bases and J by 0 bases, with 12 bases between. There are 15 residues in the CDR3.

V usage is TRBV28 and J usage is TRBJ2-7; D gene uncertain. Trimming removed 7 bases at V and 2 bases at J, with 12 bases between. Germline CDR1 is MDHEN and CDR2 is SYDVKM. This CDR3 has 13 amino acids. As DNA, the CDR3 is TGTGCCAGCATCCGACTGTATCCCTACGAGCAGTACGTC. This gives the protein CASIRLYPYEQYV.

A few counts support this clonotype. The chain is built from TRBV9 and TRBJ1-2; D remains ambiguous. The CDR3 spans 12 residues. V was trimmed by 4 bases and J by 9 bases, leaving 13 bases between them. CDR1 is SGDLS, CDR2 YYNGEE, per germline. CDR3 amino acids: CASSPGILRYTF. The CDR3 bases are TGTGCCAGCAGCCCAGGTATACTTCGCTACACCTTC. The entire variable domain, with the rest obtained from reference TRBV9 and TRBJ1-2, is as follows: DSGVTQTPKHLITATGQRVTLRCSPRSGDLSVYWYQQSLDQGLQFLIQYYNGEERAKGNILERFSAQQFPDLHSELNLSSLELGDSALYFCASSPGILRYTFGSGTRLTVV.

The chain combines TRBV7-9 with TRBJ1-2; D is uncertain. The V gene's germline CDR1 is SEHNR and CDR2 FQNEAQ (reference sequence). V was clipped by 3 bases and J by 3 bases, with 11 bases between them. The CDR3 totals 14 residues. This CDR3 is CASSFEPRDYGYTF. In nucleotides, the CDR3 is TGTGCCAGCAGCTTCGAGCCAAGGGACTATGGCTACACCTTC.

The CDR3 here is CASSLVQRGADTQYF. CDR3 sequence (DNA): TGTGCCAGCAGCTTAGTCCAAAGGGGGGCAGATACGCAGTATTTT. This rearrangement joins TRBV13 to TRBJ2-3; D assignment may be TRBD1 or TRBD2 (6 bases each). Deletions cut 1 base from V and 4 bases from J, with 12 bases between. The CDR3 is made up of 15 amino acids. CDR1 is PRHDT and CDR2 is FYEKMQ in the germline V gene (reference sequence). The whole variable domain, remainder taken from reference TRBV13 and TRBJ2-3, is AAGVIQSPRHLIKEKRETATLKCYPIPRHDTVYWYQQGPGQDPQFLISFYEKMQSDKGSIPDRFSAQQFSDYHSELNMSSLELGDSALYFCASSLVQRGADTQYFGPGTRLTVL.

The J gene is TRBJ1-4, the V gene TRBV18; D remains unclear. CDR3 length: 13 amino acids. Germline V CDR1 and CDR2: KGHSH, LQKENI. V was cut by 6 bases and J by 5 bases, with 10 bases left in between. The CDR3 reads CASSVYGNEKLFF. CDR3 DNA: TGTGCCAGCTCCGTTTACGGGAATGAAAAACTGTTTTTT.

This clonotype was observed at least ten times. The chain couples TRBV20-1 to TRBJ1-5; weak D call: TRBD1 (5 bases). The V end was cut by 6 bases, the J end by 7 bases, with 13 bases between. This CDR3 has 12 residues. Germline V gene sequence: CDR1 DFQATT, CDR2 SNEGSKA (reference sequence). CDR3 sequence: CSAVGGWQPQHF. The CDR3 DNA reads TGCAGTGCAGTTGGGGGATGGCAGCCCCAGCATTTT.

There are many counts of this clonotype. This chain connects TRBV7-9 to TRBJ2-3, with 10 bases identical to TRBD1. V shed 6 bases, J shed 6 bases, and the junction held 6 bases outside the gene matches. Germline loops: CDR1 SEHNR, CDR2 FQNEAQ (reference sequence). CDR3 length: 14 amino acids. The CDR3 DNA reads TGTGCCAGCAGGGACGACAGGGGGCCCGATACGCAGTATTTT. Amino acid sequence: CASRDDRGPDTQYF. The whole variable domain, filled in from reference TRBV7-9 and TRBJ2-3, reads DTGVSQNPRHKITKRGQNVTFRCDPISEHNRLYWYRQTLGQGPEFLTYFQNEAQLEKSRLLSDRFSAERPKGSFSTLEIQRTEQGDSAMYLCASRDDRGPDTQYFGPGTRLTVL.